The 30 T cell receptor beta chains in this list originate from one sample, sequenced in a study of blood T cell repertoires in COVID-19 (dated by TCRdb to 2019 to 2021). The library was generated by the immunoSEQ multiplex PCR assay. The table comes from immuneACCESS by way of TCRdb, which keeps in-frame sequences with V and J called. Part of the clones is missing from these tables; in studies checked, under half for an unresolved V gene and the rest for unknown reasons. This sample holds around 100,000 clones; about 86% were observed only once. The ten largest clones take up roughly 2.6% of the sample. Sequences were obtained from PBMCs or T cells enriched from blood (not recorded which). Receptors originate from a woman in her forties or fifties who had recovered from COVID-19.

The gene calls are TRBV6-1 and TRBJ2-2; perhaps TRBD2 as D (5 bases). CDR3 size: 13 residues. Between the trimmed V and J ends, which lost 1 base and 8 bases, there was a span of 8 bases. CDR1 is MNHNS, CDR2 SASEGT, per germline. The CDR3 loop reads CASSEVSGGELFF. CDR3 nucleotides: TGTGCCAGCAGTGAAGTGAGCGGAGGGGAGCTGTTTTTT.

The chain combines TRBV5-1 with TRBJ1-1; 8 positions agree with TRBD1. Unmatched junction bases numbered 5, after V lost 3 bases and J lost 4 bases. CDR3 length equals 14 residues. In germline, CDR1 is SGHRS, CDR2 YFSETQ. The chain's CDR3 is CASSSTGGSTEAFF. The CDR3 DNA is TGCGCCAGCAGCTCCACAGGGGGGAGCACTGAAGCTTTCTTT.

The chain couples TRBV7-9 to TRBJ1-2; 9 nucleotides agree with TRBD1. The CDR3 has 16 residues. Looked up from germline, CDR1 is SEHNR and CDR2 is FQNEAQ (reference sequence). V lost 5 bases, J lost 3 bases, and 10 bases stayed unmatched. CDR3 DNA sequence: TGTGCCAGCAGCGGGACAGGGAAGGTTTACGACTATGGCTACACCTTC. This translates into CASSGTGKVYDYGYTF. Looking up the rest from reference TRBV7-9 and TRBJ1-2 gives the full variable domain: DTGVSQNPRHKITKRGQNVTFRCDPISEHNRLYWYRQTLGQGPEFLTYFQNEAQLEKSRLLSDRFSAERPKGSFSTLEIQRTEQGDSAMYLCASSGTGKVYDYGYTFGSGTRLTVV.

V usage is TRBV11-3 and J usage is TRBJ2-5, with a possible D match to TRBD1 (5 bases). The ends were cut back, 5 bases at V and 2 bases at J, with 12 bases in the middle. The CDR3 length is 14 residues. Germline loops: CDR1 SGHNT, CDR2 YENEEA. The CDR3 spells CASSPHSGQETQYF. CDR3 sequence (DNA): TGTGCCAGCAGCCCACACTCAGGGCAAGAGACCCAGTACTTC.

This clone was seen a single time. This sequence joins TRBV4-2 and TRBJ1-5, with TRBD1 matching 11 bases. CDR1 and CDR2 from the germline V gene are LGHNA and YNFKEQ. V trimming: 2 bases; J trimming: 5 bases; junction bases outside the gene matches: 5. The CDR3 contains 16 residues. CDR3 nucleotides: TGTGCCAGCAGCCAATCGGGACAGGGGGTTTATCAGCCCCAGCATTTT. Its translation is CASSQSGQGVYQPQHF.

V usage is TRBV9 and J usage is TRBJ1-1; 10 nucleotides align to TRBD1. Germline V CDR1 and CDR2: SGDLS, YYNGEE. V gave up 3 bases and J gave up 5 bases; unmatched junction bases: 16. The CDR3 has 18 residues. The CDR3 region has the DNA TGTGCCAGCAGCGGATACCGGGACAGGGGACATTTGGGGACTGAAGCTTTCTTT. Its translation is CASSGYRDRGHLGTEAFF.

The V and J genes are TRBV12-3 or TRBV12-4 and TRBJ1-1; D is unresolved. Trimming pared 6 bases from V and 10 bases from J, leaving 18 bases between. The CDR3 length is 13 residues. The CDR3 reads CASSPDGRAGAFF. The CDR3 DNA reads TGTGCCAGCAGCCCGGACGGACGGGCGGGAGCTTTCTTT.

The chain employs TRBV6-5 and TRBJ2-4; possible D gene TRBD2, 6 bases. The CDR3 totals 15 residues. Trimming left V 7 bases short and J 0 bases short, with 13 bases between. CDR1 is MNHEY and CDR2 is SVGAGI in the germline V gene. For the CDR3, the DNA is TGTGCCAGCAAATTTAGCGGAGTAGCCAAAAACATTCAGTACTTC. It codes for CASKFSGVAKNIQYF.

This clone was seen at least ten times. The V and J genes are TRBV9 and TRBJ2-7; maybe TRBD2 (5 bases). The ends were cut back, 0 bases at V and 9 bases at J, with 13 bases in the middle. From germline, CDR1 is SGDLS and CDR2 YYNGEE. This CDR3 contains 13 residues. The CDR3 reads CASSVVSAEWQYF. CDR3 coding DNA: TGTGCCAGCAGCGTAGTATCAGCGGAGTGGCAGTACTTC.

The chain has TRBV9 and TRBJ1-1; possibly TRBD1 for D (5 bases). This CDR3 region has 16 residues. Trimming took 4 bases from V and 1 from J, leaving 17 bases between them. CDR1 SGDLS and CDR2 YYNGEE come from the germline V gene. The DNA for the CDR3 is TGTGCCAGCAGCCCCCTGGAGGGGATCGAGAACACTGAAGCTTTCTTT. Translating gives CASSPLEGIENTEAFF.

The gene calls are TRBV3-1 (or the pseudogene TRBV3-2) and TRBJ1-2; a possible D gene is TRBD1 (5 bases). CDR1 and CDR2 (germline): LGHDT, YNNKEL (reference sequence). The CDR3 has 13 amino acids. Trimming removed 5 bases at V and 7 bases at J, with 14 bases between. CDR3: CASSASGGSGYTF. Written as DNA, the CDR3 is TGTGCCAGCAGCGCGAGCGGGGGATCTGGCTACACCTTC.

This clone was found once. The chain joins TRBV18 to TRBJ1-2, with a possible D match to TRBD1 (6 bases). Trimming pared 2 bases from V and 6 bases from J, leaving 13 bases between. This CDR3 is built from 14 residues. The V gene's germline CDR1 is KGHSH and CDR2 LQKENI. The CDR3 sequence is CASSPLEQGDGYTF. CDR3 DNA sequence: TGTGCCAGCTCACCATTAGAACAGGGAGATGGCTACACCTTC. Full variable domain (missing parts from reference TRBV18 and TRBJ1-2): NAGVMQNPRHLVRRRGQEARLRCSPMKGHSHVYWYRQLPEEGLKFMVYLQKENIIDESGMPKERFSAEFPKEGPSILRIQQVVRGDSAAYFCASSPLEQGDGYTFGSGTRLTVV.

The rearrangement uses TRBV19 and TRBJ2-3, with 7 bases lining up with TRBD2. V shed 6 bases, J shed 4 bases, and the junction held 7 bases outside the gene matches. This CDR3 region has 14 residues. Germline-derived CDR1 and CDR2 are LNHDA and SQIVND (reference sequence). CDR3 nucleotide sequence: TGTGCCAGTAGAATTACTAGCGCCGCAGATACGCAGTATTTT. Translation gives CASRITSAADTQYF.

A few counts support this clone. The gene calls are TRBV5-1 and TRBJ1-2; D is undetermined. Germline V gene lookup returns CDR1 SGHRS and CDR2 YFSETQ. V gave up 4 bases and J gave up 1 base, with 11 bases separating them. The CDR3 has 14 amino acids. CDR3 in amino acids: CASSHREFNYGYTF. For the CDR3, the DNA is TGCGCCAGCAGCCACCGGGAATTTAACTATGGCTACACCTTC.

There are a few counts of this clone. The V call is TRBV5-4, the J call TRBJ1-2, with D uncertain. V was pared by 7 bases and J by 3 bases, with 13 bases between. The length of the CDR3 is 13 residues. CDR1 is SGHNT and CDR2 is YYREEE in the germline V gene (reference sequence). The CDR3 DNA sequence: TGTGCCAGCCGGCGGGCGTGGGACTATGGCTACACCTTC. Translating gives CASRRAWDYGYTF.

The rearrangement joins TRBV18 to TRBJ1-5; 9 bases fit TRBD1. In germline, CDR1 is KGHSH, CDR2 LQKENI. After removal of 2 bases from V and 6 bases from J, the junction contained 11 bases not matched to a gene. The CDR3 has 17 amino acids. The CDR3 here is CASSPTYWTGEGQPQHF. Here the CDR3 DNA reads TGTGCCAGCTCACCAACCTATTGGACAGGGGAAGGTCAGCCCCAGCATTTT. The whole variable domain, remainder taken from reference TRBV18 and TRBJ1-5, is NAGVMQNPRHLVRRRGQEARLRCSPMKGHSHVYWYRQLPEEGLKFMVYLQKENIIDESGMPKERFSAEFPKEGPSILRIQQVVRGDSAAYFCASSPTYWTGEGQPQHFGDGTRLSIL.

J is TRBJ1-3 and V is TRBV27, with a tentative D call TRBD1 (6 bases). The V and J ends lost 5 bases and 2 bases respectively, with 22 bases between them. The CDR3 length is 18 residues. CDR1 is MNHEY and CDR2 is SMNVEV in the germline V gene (reference sequence). The CDR3 bases are TGTGCCAGCAGTCTTATCGGGACACCCCCCTGGACTGGAAACACCATATATTTT. This encodes CASSLIGTPPWTGNTIYF.

Only one count was recorded for this clone. The chain carries TRBV28 and TRBJ1-1; 9 bases align to TRBD1. The CDR3 has 14 residues. CDR1 MDHEN and CDR2 SYDVKM come from the germline V gene. Trimming removed 5 bases from V and 6 bases from J; junction bases left unmatched: 7. In DNA, the CDR3 is TGTGCCAGCAGTCTGACAGGGGGTTTCGCTGAAGCTTTCTTT. The encoded protein is CASSLTGGFAEAFF.

The chain combines TRBV27 with TRBJ2-3; 12 nucleotides align to TRBD2. There are 16 residues in the CDR3. Germline V gene data show CDR1 as MNHEY and CDR2 as SMNVEV (reference sequence). With 6 bases clipped from V and 5 bases from J, the junction kept 9 bases outside the gene matches. The CDR3 loop reads CASRALAGGPGDTQYF. In DNA form, the CDR3 reads TGTGCCAGCAGAGCCCTAGCGGGGGGGCCGGGAGATACGCAGTATTTT.

The CDR3 spells CANQGSNQPQHF. The CDR3 DNA reads TGTGCCAACCAGGGTAGCAATCAGCCCCAGCATTTT. The J gene is TRBJ1-5, the V gene TRBV28; perhaps TRBD1 as D (5 bases). Looked up from germline, CDR1 is MDHEN and CDR2 is SYDVKM. There are 12 residues in the CDR3. Trimming pared 10 bases from V and 0 bases from J, leaving 7 bases between.

In this sample, this clone turned up a few times. The chain employs TRBV30 and TRBJ1-6; no firm D call. CDR1 GTSNPN and CDR2 SVGIG come from the germline V gene (reference sequence). Trimming took off 5 bases at V and 14 bases at J, with 16 bases between the two ends. This CDR3 region has 12 residues. CDR3 residues: CAWDHSGGSLHF. CDR3 nucleotides: TGTGCCTGGGACCACTCTGGCGGTTCCCTCCACTTT.

The rearrangement uses TRBV2 and TRBJ1-2, with D maybe TRBD1 (5 bases). The CDR3 extends over 15 amino acids. Trimming removed 7 bases from V and 4 bases from J, with 19 bases in between. The germline V gene encodes CDR1 SNHLY and CDR2 FYNNEI. The CDR3 DNA follows: TGTGCCAGCACCCTGACTTGGGGCAATCTCTATGGCTACACCTTC. Encoded protein: CASTLTWGNLYGYTF.

This chain links TRBV28 with TRBJ1-1, with TRBD1 matching 9 bases. V dropped 5 bases and J dropped 4; count of bases not matched to a gene: 5. This CDR3 has 14 amino acids. Germline V gives CDR1 MDHEN, CDR2 SYDVKM. The CDR3 region is CASSTGGWGTEAFF. The DNA for the CDR3 is TGTGCCAGCAGTACAGGGGGCTGGGGCACTGAAGCTTTCTTT.

This sequence joins TRBV28 and TRBJ1-2, with 10 nucleotides matching TRBD1. The CDR3 sequence is 16 residues long. The V gene end was trimmed by 5 bases and the J gene end by 2 bases; junction bases not matched to a gene: 8. The germline V gene has CDR1 MDHEN and CDR2 SYDVKM. CDR3 sequence: CASSPPGGQGNYGYTF. The DNA of the CDR3 is TGTGCCAGCAGTCCCCCGGGGGGACAGGGGAACTATGGCTACACCTTC.

This clone was found a few times. The V and J genes are TRBV10-3 and TRBJ2-5; a possible D gene is TRBD2 (6 bases). This CDR3 region has 13 residues. Germline V gene lookup returns CDR1 ENHRY and CDR2 SYGVKD. V shed 8 bases and J shed 9 bases, with 19 bases lying between them. The chain's CDR3 is CAIQETGEVPQYF. The CDR3 DNA is TGTGCCATCCAAGAGACGGGGGAGGTTCCCCAGTACTTC.

The gene calls are TRBV9 and TRBJ1-6, with TRBD1 matching over 10 bases. J lost 6 bases, V lost 3 bases, and 3 bases had no gene match. CDR1 is SGDLS and CDR2 is YYNGEE in the germline V gene. The CDR3 is 15 amino acids. In nucleotides, the CDR3 is TGTGCCAGCAGCGGAGGGGACAGGGGTAATTCACCCCTCCACTTT. It yields the protein CASSGGDRGNSPLHF. The full variable domain, its missing parts supplied by reference TRBV9 and TRBJ1-6, is DSGVTQTPKHLITATGQRVTLRCSPRSGDLSVYWYQQSLDQGLQFLIQYYNGEERAKGNILERFSAQQFPDLHSELNLSSLELGDSALYFCASSGGDRGNSPLHFGNGTRLTVT.

The chain is built from TRBV24-1 and TRBJ1-2, with D unclear. Per germline, CDR1 KGHDR and CDR2 SFDVKD. CDR3 size: 14 residues. Trimming took 2 bases from V and 4 from J, leaving 10 bases between them. The CDR3: CATSDYRVGYGYTF. The CDR3 DNA reads TGTGCCACCAGTGATTATCGGGTCGGCTATGGCTACACCTTC.

The chain has TRBV27 and TRBJ1-5, with a weak D call TRBD1 (6 bases). The CDR3 spans 16 residues. Per germline, CDR1 MNHEY and CDR2 SMNVEV (reference sequence). V was cut by 5 bases and J by 0 bases, with 14 bases left in between. The CDR3 nucleotides read TGTGCCAGCAGTCCTCACCGGACAGATAGCAATCAGCCCCAGCATTTT. It codes for CASSPHRTDSNQPQHF.

The V call is TRBV28, the J call TRBJ1-1; tentatively, D is TRBD1 (5 bases). Looked up from germline, CDR1 is MDHEN and CDR2 is SYDVKM. With 5 bases removed from V and 4 bases from J, the gap between germline ends came to 11 bases. This CDR3 region has 13 residues. The CDR3 DNA reads as TGTGCCAGCAGTCGACAGTACTCCACTGAAGCTTTCTTT. It specifies CASSRQYSTEAFF.

This chain connects TRBV19 to TRBJ1-1; possible D gene TRBD1, 5 bases. Germline V gene sequence: CDR1 LNHDA, CDR2 SQIVND (reference sequence). Trimming shortened V by 3 bases and J by 11 bases, and 16 bases separated the two germline ends. The CDR3 spans 13 residues. The CDR3 sequence: CASSIPGGFRAFF. CDR3 in DNA: TGTGCCAGTAGTATCCCCGGGGGTTTTAGGGCTTTCTTT. The complete variable domain, with remaining parts taken from reference TRBV19 and TRBJ1-1, reads DGGITQSPKYLFRKEGQNVTLSCEQNLNHDAMYWYRQDPGQGLRLIYYSQIVNDFQKGDIAEGYSVSREKKESFPLTVTSAQKNPTAFYLCASSIPGGFRAFFGQGTRLTVV.